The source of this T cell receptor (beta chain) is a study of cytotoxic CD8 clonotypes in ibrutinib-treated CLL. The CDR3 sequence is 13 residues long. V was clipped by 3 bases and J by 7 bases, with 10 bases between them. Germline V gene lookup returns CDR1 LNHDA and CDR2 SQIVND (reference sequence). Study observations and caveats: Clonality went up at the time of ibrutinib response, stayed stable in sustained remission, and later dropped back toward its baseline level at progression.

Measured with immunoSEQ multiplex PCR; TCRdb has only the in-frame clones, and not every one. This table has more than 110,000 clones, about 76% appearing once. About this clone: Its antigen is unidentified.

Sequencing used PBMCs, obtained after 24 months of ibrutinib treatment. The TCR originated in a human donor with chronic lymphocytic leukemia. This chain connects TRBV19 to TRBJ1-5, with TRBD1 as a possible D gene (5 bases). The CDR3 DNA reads TGTGCCAGTAGTATGGGGGGGGGACAGCCCCAGCATTTT. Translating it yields CASSMGGGQPQHF. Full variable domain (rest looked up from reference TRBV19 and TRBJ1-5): DGGITQSPKYLFRKEGQNVTLSCEQNLNHDAMYWYRQDPGQGLRLIYYSQIVNDFQKGDIAEGYSVSREKKESFPLTVTSAQKNPTAFYLCASSMGGGQPQHFGDGTRLSIL.